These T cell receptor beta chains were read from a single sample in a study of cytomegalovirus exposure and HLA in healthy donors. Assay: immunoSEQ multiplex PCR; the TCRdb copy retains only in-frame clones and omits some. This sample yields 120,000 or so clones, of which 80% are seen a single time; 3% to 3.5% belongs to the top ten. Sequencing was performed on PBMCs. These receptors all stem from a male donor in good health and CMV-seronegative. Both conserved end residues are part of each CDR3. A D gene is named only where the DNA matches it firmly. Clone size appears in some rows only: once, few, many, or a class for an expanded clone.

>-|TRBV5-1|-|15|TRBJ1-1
CASSLVQGLNTEAFF
TGCGCCAGCAGCTTGGTTCAGGGCCTGAACACTGAAGCTTTCTTT
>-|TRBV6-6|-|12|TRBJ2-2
CASSYVTGELFF
TGTGCCAGCAGTTACGTAACAGGCGAGCTGTTTTTT
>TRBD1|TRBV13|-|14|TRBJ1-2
CASSAGQGARGYTF
TGTGCCAGCAGCGCCGGACAGGGGGCGAGGGGCTACACCTTC
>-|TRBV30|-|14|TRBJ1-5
CAWSVGDSNQPQHF
TGTGCCTGGAGTGTAGGGGATAGCAATCAGCCCCAGCATTTT
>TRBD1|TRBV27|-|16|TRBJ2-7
CASSLVGTAGPYEQYF
TGTGCCAGCAGTTTGGTCGGGACAGCTGGACCGTACGAGCAGTACTTC
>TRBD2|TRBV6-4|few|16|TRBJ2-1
CASSDSHRLATNEQFF
TGTGCCAGCAGTGACTCACACCGACTAGCCACCAATGAGCAGTTCTTC
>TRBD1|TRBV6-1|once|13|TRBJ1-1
CASSEDRVFEAFF
TGTGCCAGCAGTGAGGACAGGGTCTTTGAAGCTTTCTTT
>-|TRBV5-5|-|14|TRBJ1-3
CASSLVSVGNTIYF
TGTGCCAGCAGCTTGGTTTCAGTCGGAAACACCATATATTTT
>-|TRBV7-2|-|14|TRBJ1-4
CASSAQAANEKLFF
TGTGCCAGCAGCGCACAGGCGGCTAATGAAAAACTGTTTTTT
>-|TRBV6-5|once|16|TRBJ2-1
CASSYSKRGRMGEQFF
TGTGCCAGCAGTTACTCTAAAAGGGGTCGGATGGGTGAGCAGTTCTTC
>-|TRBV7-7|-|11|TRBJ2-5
CASGSPGAQYF
TGTGCCAGCGGCTCCCCGGGAGCCCAGTACTTC
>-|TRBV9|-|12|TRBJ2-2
CASSVGVGELFF
TGTGCCAGCAGCGTAGGAGTCGGGGAGCTGTTTTTT
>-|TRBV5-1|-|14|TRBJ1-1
CASSTFYGGTEAFF
TGCGCCAGCAGTACGTTTTACGGGGGCACTGAAGCTTTCTTT
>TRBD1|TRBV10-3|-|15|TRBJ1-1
CAISEPQQGRTEAFF
TGTGCCATCAGTGAACCGCAACAGGGGAGGACTGAAGCTTTCTTT
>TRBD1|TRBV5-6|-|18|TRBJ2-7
CASSRTSGTGLTSYEQYF
TGTGCCAGCAGCCGAACCTCCGGGACAGGGCTTACCTCCTACGAGCAGTACTTC
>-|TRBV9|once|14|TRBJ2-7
CASSVASSSYEQYF
TGTGCCAGCAGCGTAGCTTCCAGCTCCTACGAGCAGTACTTC
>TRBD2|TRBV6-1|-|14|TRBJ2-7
CASSEREPSYEQYF
TGTGCCAGCAGTGAGCGGGAGCCTTCCTACGAGCAGTACTTC
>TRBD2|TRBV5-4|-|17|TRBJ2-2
CASRHWGLAENTGELFF
TGTGCCAGCAGACATTGGGGACTAGCGGAGAACACCGGGGAGCTGTTTTTT
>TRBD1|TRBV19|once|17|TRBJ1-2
CASSIGGTGPSIYGYTF
TGTGCCAGTAGTATAGGTGGGACAGGACCCTCAATCTATGGCTACACCTTC
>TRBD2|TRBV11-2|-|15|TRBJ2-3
CASSLSRLAGDTQYF
TGTGCCAGCAGCTTATCTCGGCTAGCGGGAGATACGCAGTATTTT
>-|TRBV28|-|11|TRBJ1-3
CASSSPTTIYF
TGTGCCAGCAGTTCCCCTACTACCATATATTTT
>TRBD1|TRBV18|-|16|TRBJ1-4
CASSPPSDRVSEKLFF
TGTGCCAGCTCACCACCCTCAGACAGGGTATCTGAAAAACTGTTTTTT
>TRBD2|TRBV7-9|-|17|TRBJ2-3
CASSSVPGLSSTDTQYF
TGTGCCAGCAGCTCCGTCCCGGGACTAAGTAGCACAGATACGCAGTATTTT
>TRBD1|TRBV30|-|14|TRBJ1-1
CAWSRDRGRTEAFF
TGTGCCTGGAGTCGGGACAGGGGGAGGACTGAAGCTTTCTTT
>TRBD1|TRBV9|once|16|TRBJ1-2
CASSVEDRGRNYGYTF
TGTGCCAGCAGCGTAGAGGACAGGGGCCGGAACTATGGCTACACCTTC
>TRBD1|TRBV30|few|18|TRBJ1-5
CAWSVRDRGGWSNQPQHF
TGTGCCTGGAGTGTAAGGGACAGGGGGGGATGGAGCAATCAGCCCCAGCATTTT
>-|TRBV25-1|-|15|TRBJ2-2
CASRPGSRGTGELFF
TGTGCCAGCAGGCCGGGATCCCGGGGCACCGGGGAGCTGTTTTTT
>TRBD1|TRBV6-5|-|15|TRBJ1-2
CASSYTSSGGYGYTF
TGTGCCAGCAGTTACACCTCCTCAGGGGGCTATGGCTACACCTTC
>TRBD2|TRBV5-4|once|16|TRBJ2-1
CASSLATSGVYNEQFF
TGTGCCAGCAGCCTCGCTACTAGCGGGGTTTACAATGAGCAGTTCTTC
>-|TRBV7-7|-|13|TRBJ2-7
CASSLLATYEQYF
TGTGCCAGCAGCTTGCTAGCGACCTACGAGCAGTACTTC
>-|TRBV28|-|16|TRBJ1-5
CASSLSKGLWNQPQHF
TGTGCCAGCAGCCTTTCGAAGGGGTTGTGGAATCAGCCCCAGCATTTT
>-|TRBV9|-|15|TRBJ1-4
CASSYQKGVGEKLFF
TGTGCCAGCAGTTACCAAAAGGGGGTGGGGGAAAAACTGTTTTTT
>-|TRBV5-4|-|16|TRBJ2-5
CASSLNPLGAEETQYF
TGTGCCAGCAGCTTGAATCCTTTAGGGGCGGAGGAGACCCAGTACTTC
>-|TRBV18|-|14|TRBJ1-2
CASSPTAEGYGYTF
TGTGCCAGCTCACCGACCGCGGAGGGCTATGGCTACACCTTC
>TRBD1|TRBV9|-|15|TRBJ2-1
CASSVSGTGPELLFF
TGTGCCAGCAGCGTCTCTGGGACAGGCCCCGAGCTCTTGTTCTTC
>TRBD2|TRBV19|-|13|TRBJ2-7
CASRGGVLGEQYF
TGTGCCAGCCGGGGGGGGGTACTGGGGGAGCAGTACTTC
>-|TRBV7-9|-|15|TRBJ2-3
CASSTRGTRTDTQYF
TGTGCCAGCAGCACCAGAGGCACGCGCACAGATACGCAGTATTTT
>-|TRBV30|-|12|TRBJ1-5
CAWGGTNQPQHF
TGTGCCTGGGGGGGGACCAATCAGCCCCAGCATTTT
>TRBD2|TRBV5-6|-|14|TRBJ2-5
CASSLAGGRETQYF
TGTGCCAGCAGCTTAGCGGGAGGGCGTGAGACCCAGTACTTC
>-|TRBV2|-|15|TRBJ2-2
CASSLDKASTGELFF
TGTGCCAGCAGTCTGGACAAGGCAAGCACCGGGGAGCTGTTTTTT
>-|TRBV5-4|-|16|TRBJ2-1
CASRDGTWSSYNEQFF
TGTGCCAGCAGAGATGGTACTTGGAGCTCCTACAATGAGCAGTTCTTC
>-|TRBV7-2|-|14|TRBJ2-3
CASSLSGGTDTQYF
TGTGCCAGCAGCTTATCGGGGGGCACAGATACGCAGTATTTT
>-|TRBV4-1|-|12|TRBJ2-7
CASSQGLYEQYF
TGCGCCAGCAGCCAAGGACTCTACGAGCAGTACTTC
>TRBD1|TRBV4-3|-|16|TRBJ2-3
CASSHSDRAPGDTQYF
TGCGCCAGCAGTCACTCTGACAGGGCCCCCGGAGATACGCAGTATTTT
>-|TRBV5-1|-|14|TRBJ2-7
CASSLSNGAYEQYF
TGCGCCAGCAGCTTGTCCAACGGAGCCTACGAGCAGTACTTC
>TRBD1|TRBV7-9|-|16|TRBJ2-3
CSSSLTGGFGTDTQYF
TGTTCCAGCAGCTTAACAGGGGGGTTTGGCACAGATACGCAGTATTTT
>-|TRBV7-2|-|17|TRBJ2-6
CASSPHGGASGANVLTF
TGTGCCAGCAGCCCTCACGGCGGGGCCTCTGGGGCCAACGTCCTGACTTTC
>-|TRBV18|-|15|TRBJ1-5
CASSPYQQGLEPQHF
TGTGCCAGCTCACCATATCAGCAGGGGCTGGAGCCCCAGCATTTT
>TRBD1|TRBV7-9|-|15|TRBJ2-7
CSSSPRTGRAYEQYF
TGTTCCAGCAGCCCCAGGACAGGCAGGGCCTACGAGCAGTACTTC
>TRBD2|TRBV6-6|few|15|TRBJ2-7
CASSNLGGASYEQYF
TGTGCCAGCAGTAATCTGGGAGGGGCCTCCTACGAGCAGTACTTC
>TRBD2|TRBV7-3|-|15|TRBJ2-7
CASSPGGAGHGEQYF
TGTGCCAGCAGCCCCGGGGGGGCAGGGCATGGCGAGCAGTACTTC
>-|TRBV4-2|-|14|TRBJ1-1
CASSPHTGNTEAFF
TGTGCCAGCAGCCCGCATACAGGGAACACTGAAGCTTTCTTT